Below are 17 T cell receptor beta chains sequenced from a single sample in a study of T cells in Graves' hyperthyroidism and ophthalmopathy. The source material, RNA transcripts, was used to amplify TCR beta CDR3 regions. The TCR CDR3 was amplified in a first-round RT-PCR using the HTBI primer set. TCRdb reprocessed the multiplex PCR reads with MiXCR, giving one entry per CDR3 protein. The repertoire holds under 700,000 distinct CDR3 sequences, with 16% as singletons. The sequenced sample was blood. These receptors were obtained from a woman aged 18-35 years with Graves' hyperthyroidism.

There are a few counts of this clonotype. The chain has TRBV28 and TRBJ2-2; 10 nucleotides agree with TRBD2. This CDR3 spans 19 amino acids. Per the germline V gene, CDR1 is MDHEN and CDR2 is SYDVKM. Trimming took 1 base from V and 1 from J; bases not matched to a gene: 9. CDR3: CASSLFTRTSGMNTGELFF. The CDR3 DNA sequence: TGTGCCAGCAGTTTATTTACCCGTACTAGCGGGATGAACACCGGGGAGCTGTTTTTT.

This clonotype was counted at least ten times. The genes are TRBV2 and TRBJ2-3; 10 nucleotides agree with TRBD2. This CDR3 has 16 amino acids. Germline CDR1 and CDR2: SNHLY and FYNNEI. J lost 1 base, V lost 2 bases, and 3 bases had no gene match. The DNA of the CDR3 is TGTGCCAGCAGTGAATTCGGGACTAGCGGCACAGATACGCAGTATTTT. The encoded protein is CASSEFGTSGTDTQYF. Looking up the rest from reference TRBV2 and TRBJ2-3 gives the full variable domain: EPEVTQTPSHQVTQMGQEVILRCVPISNHLYFYWYRQILGQKVEFLVSFYNNEISEKSEIFDDQFSVERPDGSNFTLKIRSTKLEDSAMYFCASSEFGTSGTDTQYFGPGTRLTVL.

The genes are TRBV12-3 or TRBV12-4 and TRBJ1-6; D ambiguous. This CDR3 is 15 amino acids long. Trimming cost V 6 bases and J 4 bases, with 13 bases left between them. The CDR3 reads CASRIGPVYNSPLHF. The CDR3 DNA sequence: TGTGCCAGCAGGATTGGACCAGTTTATAATTCACCCCTCCACTTT.

This clonotype was seen repeatedly, ten times or more. The gene calls are TRBV11-3 and TRBJ1-1, with TRBD1 identical over 9 bases. Germline-derived CDR1 and CDR2 are SGHNT and YENEEA. V dropped 5 bases and J dropped 4; count of bases not matched to a gene: 11. This CDR3 is built from 16 residues. The CDR3 loop reads CASSPGQGRLGTEAFF. CDR3 sequence (DNA): TGTGCCAGCAGCCCTGGACAGGGGAGATTGGGCACTGAAGCTTTCTTT. Using reference TRBV11-3 and TRBJ1-1 for the parts outside the CDR3, the full variable domain is EAGVVQSPRYKIIEKKQPVAFWCNPISGHNTLYWYLQNLGQGPELLIRYENEEAVDDSQLPKDRFSAERLKGVDSTLKIQPAELGDSAVYLCASSPGQGRLGTEAFFGQGTRLTVV.

The V gene is TRBV7-9, the J gene TRBJ1-6; 11 bases align to TRBD1. V lost 1 base to trimming and J lost 9 bases; unmatched junction nucleotides: 8. There are 17 residues in the CDR3. Germline V CDR1 and CDR2: SEHNR, FQNEAQ (reference sequence). Here the CDR3 DNA reads TGTGCCAGCAGCTTAGATATGCTGGGACAGGGGGTTTCACCCCTCCACTTT. This translates into CASSLDMLGQGVSPLHF.

In this sample, this clonotype turned up a few times. This chain connects TRBV18 to TRBJ1-1, with D hard to call. Germline CDR1 reads KGHSH; CDR2 reads LQKENI. The CDR3 loop spans 13 amino acids. V lost 3 bases and J 4 bases, leaving 9 bases between the germline ends. The CDR3 loop is CASSPLEGTEAFF. CDR3 bases: TGTGCCAGCTCACCTTTGGAGGGCACTGAAGCTTTCTTT.

This clonotype was counted ten times or more. This chain links TRBV12-3 or TRBV12-4 with TRBJ2-7, with TRBD1 matching 8 bases. The CDR3 loop spans 14 amino acids. The ends lost 6 bases at V and 2 bases at J; junction bases unmatched: 6. CDR3 sequence (DNA): TGTGCCAGCAGCATAGGACAGGGACCCTACGAGCAGTACTTC. Encoded protein: CASSIGQGPYEQYF.

V usage is TRBV9 and J usage is TRBJ2-3; D not certain. Germline assignment: CDR1 SGDLS and CDR2 YYNGEE. Trimming stripped 0 bases from V and 0 bases from J, with 8 bases between. CDR3 length equals 15 residues. In nucleotides, the CDR3 is TGTGCCAGCAGCGTAGATGTTGTTAGCACAGATACGCAGTATTTT. It translates to CASSVDVVSTDTQYF.

This clonotype has ten or more counts. V gene TRBV28 combines with J gene TRBJ1-3, with 7 bases that match TRBD1. Germline V lookup: CDR1 MDHEN, CDR2 SYDVKM. V trimming: 5 bases; J trimming: 0 bases; junction bases outside the gene matches: 1. The CDR3 runs 14 residues. CDR3: CASSGQVSGNTIYF. The DNA for the CDR3 is TGTGCCAGCAGTGGACAGGTCTCTGGAAACACCATATATTTT.

The genes are TRBV20-1 and TRBJ2-7, with 7 bases that match TRBD2. The CDR3 runs 16 residues. J lost 3 bases, V lost 5 bases, and 16 bases had no gene match. The V gene's germline CDR1 is DFQATT and CDR2 SNEGSKA (reference sequence). In DNA, the CDR3 is TGCAGTGCTCAGGGCGCCGGGACTAAAAAAAACTACGAGCAGTACTTC. Translation gives CSAQGAGTKKNYEQYF.

This clonotype was counted many times. This rearrangement joins TRBV7-9 to TRBJ2-5, with D tentatively TRBD1 (5 bases). The CDR3 spans 13 residues. V lost 7 bases and J lost 3, with 12 bases in between. Germline CDR1 is SEHNR and CDR2 is FQNEAQ (reference sequence). CDR3 amino acids: CASTKTAEETQYF. The CDR3 nucleotides read TGTGCCAGCACCAAGACAGCAGAAGAGACCCAGTACTTC.

Points on this clonotype: A read error may be the cause here, since a much bigger clone is one base away. The chain combines TRBV2 with TRBJ2-7, with TRBD2 as a possible D gene (5 bases). Germline CDR1 and CDR2: SNHLY and FYNNEI. CDR3 size: 14 residues. The CDR3 coding sequence is TGTGCCAGCGGTGACTGGGAGAGCTCCTACGAGCAGTACTTC. Translation: CASGDWESSYEQYF.

This clonotype has only a few counts. The chain combines TRBV19 with TRBJ2-1; 7 nucleotides align to TRBD1. The CDR3 spans 15 residues. The germline V gene encodes CDR1 LNHDA and CDR2 SQIVND (reference sequence). With V trimmed by 7 bases and J by 4 bases, 10 bases remained unmatched. The CDR3 coding sequence is TGTGCCAGTAACGACGGACAGGCCCAGTACAATGAGCAGTTCTTC. It codes for CASNDGQAQYNEQFF. Combining the CDR3 with reference TRBV19 and TRBJ2-1 gives the whole variable domain DGGITQSPKYLFRKEGQNVTLSCEQNLNHDAMYWYRQDPGQGLRLIYYSQIVNDFQKGDIAEGYSVSREKKESFPLTVTSAQKNPTAFYLCASNDGQAQYNEQFFGPGTRLTVL.

The genes are TRBV29-1 and TRBJ1-1; 9 bases are shared with TRBD1. CDR1 and CDR2 (germline): SQVTM, ANQGSEA. J lost 1 base, V lost 7 bases, and 10 bases had no gene match. The CDR3 is 15 residues long. The CDR3 protein is CSGTGGFIPNTEAFF. The CDR3 DNA reads TGCAGCGGTACAGGGGGCTTTATCCCGAACACTGAAGCTTTCTTT.

This clonotype was counted many times. The chain couples TRBV6-1 to TRBJ2-1, with D perhaps TRBD2 (5 bases). Looked up from germline, CDR1 is MNHNS and CDR2 is SASEGT. The CDR3 sequence is 13 residues long. Trimming removed 4 bases from V and 9 bases from J, with 13 bases in between. For the CDR3, the DNA is TGTGCCAGCAGTGGTTCTAGCCGGCTTGAGCAGTTCTTC. Protein: CASSGSSRLEQFF.

This clonotype was recorded many times. The CDR3 DNA sequence: TGTGCCACCAGCAGCGACACACCCTACGAGCAGTACTTC. As protein: CATSSDTPYEQYF. The V and J genes are TRBV15 and TRBJ2-7; D remains unclear. The germline CDR1 and CDR2 sequences are LNHNV and YYDKDF (reference sequence). The V end lost 3 bases, the J end lost 2 bases, and 8 bases lay between the germline ends. The CDR3 is 13 amino acids.

The V call is TRBV3-1, the J call TRBJ2-6; D gene ambiguous. There are 17 residues in the CDR3. CDR1 is LGHDT and CDR2 is YNNKEL in the germline V gene (reference sequence). The V end lost 3 bases, the J end lost 2 bases, and 14 bases lay between the germline ends. The DNA for the CDR3 is TGTGCCAGCAGCCATTCTGCACTAACGGCTGGGGCCAACGTCCTGACTTTC. It translates to CASSHSALTAGANVLTF.